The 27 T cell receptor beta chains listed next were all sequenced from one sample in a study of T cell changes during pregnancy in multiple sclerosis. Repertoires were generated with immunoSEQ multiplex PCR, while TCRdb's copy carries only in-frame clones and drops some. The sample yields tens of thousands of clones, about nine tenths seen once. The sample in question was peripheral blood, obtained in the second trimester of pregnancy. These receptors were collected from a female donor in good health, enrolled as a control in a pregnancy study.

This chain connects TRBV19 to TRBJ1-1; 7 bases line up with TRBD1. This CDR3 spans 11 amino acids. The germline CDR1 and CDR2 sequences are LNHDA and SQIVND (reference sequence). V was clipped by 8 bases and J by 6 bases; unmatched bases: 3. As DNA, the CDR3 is TGTGCCAGTTTGACAGGGTCTGAAGCTTTCTTT. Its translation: CASLTGSEAFF.

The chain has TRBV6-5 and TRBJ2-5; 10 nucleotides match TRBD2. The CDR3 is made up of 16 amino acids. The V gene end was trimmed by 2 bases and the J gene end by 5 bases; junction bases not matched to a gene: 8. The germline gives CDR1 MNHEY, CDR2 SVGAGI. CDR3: CASSYGSSGGRETQYF. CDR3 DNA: TGTGCCAGCAGTTACGGCTCTAGCGGGGGTCGGGAGACCCAGTACTTC.

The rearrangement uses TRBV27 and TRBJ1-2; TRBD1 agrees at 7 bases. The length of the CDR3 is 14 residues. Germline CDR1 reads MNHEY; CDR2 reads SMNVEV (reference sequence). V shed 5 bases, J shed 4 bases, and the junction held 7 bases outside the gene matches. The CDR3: CASSLDRVGYGYTF. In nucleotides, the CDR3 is TGTGCCAGCAGTCTCGACAGGGTCGGCTATGGCTACACCTTC.

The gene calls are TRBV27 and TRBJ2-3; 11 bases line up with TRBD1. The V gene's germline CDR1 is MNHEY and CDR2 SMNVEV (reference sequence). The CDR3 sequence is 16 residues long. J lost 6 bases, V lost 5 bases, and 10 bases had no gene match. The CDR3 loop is CASSKEGGQGEDTQYF. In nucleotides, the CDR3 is TGTGCCAGCAGTAAAGAGGGGGGACAGGGGGAGGATACGCAGTATTTT.

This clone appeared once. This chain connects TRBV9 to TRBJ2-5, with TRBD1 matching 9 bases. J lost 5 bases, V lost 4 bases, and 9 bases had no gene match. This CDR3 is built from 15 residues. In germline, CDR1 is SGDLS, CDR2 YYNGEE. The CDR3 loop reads CASSPGDRALETQYF. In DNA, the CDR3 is TGTGCCAGCAGCCCAGGGGACAGGGCTTTGGAGACCCAGTACTTC.

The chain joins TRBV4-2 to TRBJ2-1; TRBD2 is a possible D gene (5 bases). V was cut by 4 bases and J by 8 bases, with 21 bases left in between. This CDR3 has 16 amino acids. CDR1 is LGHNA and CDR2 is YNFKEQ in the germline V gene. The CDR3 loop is CASSPRTRELLDEQFF. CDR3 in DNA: TGTGCCAGCAGCCCCCGCACTAGGGAGCTATTAGATGAGCAGTTCTTC.

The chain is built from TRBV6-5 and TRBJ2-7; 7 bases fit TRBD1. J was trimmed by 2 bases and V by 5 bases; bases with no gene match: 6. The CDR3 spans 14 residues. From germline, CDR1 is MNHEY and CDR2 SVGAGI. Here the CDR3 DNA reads TGTGCCAGCAGTATGGGACAGAGTACCTACGAGCAGTACTTC. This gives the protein CASSMGQSTYEQYF.

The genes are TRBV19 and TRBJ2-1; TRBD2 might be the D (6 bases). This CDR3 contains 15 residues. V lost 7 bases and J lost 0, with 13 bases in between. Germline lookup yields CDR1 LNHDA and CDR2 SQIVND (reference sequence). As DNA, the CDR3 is TGTGCCAGTAACGACGCGGGACTCTCCTACAATGAGCAGTTCTTC. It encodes CASNDAGLSYNEQFF.

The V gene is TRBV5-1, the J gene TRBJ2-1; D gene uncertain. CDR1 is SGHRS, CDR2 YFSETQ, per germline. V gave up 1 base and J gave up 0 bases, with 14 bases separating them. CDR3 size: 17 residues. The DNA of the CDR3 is TGCGCCAGCAGCTTGTTATCGACTGGTAACTCCTACAATGAGCAGTTCTTC. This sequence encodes CASSLLSTGNSYNEQFF. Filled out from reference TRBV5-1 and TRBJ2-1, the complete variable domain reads KAGVTQTPRYLIKTRGQQVTLSCSPISGHRSVSWYQQTPGQGLQFLFEYFSETQRNKGNFPGRFSGRQFSNSRSEMNVSTLELGDSALYLCASSLLSTGNSYNEQFFGPGTRLTVL.

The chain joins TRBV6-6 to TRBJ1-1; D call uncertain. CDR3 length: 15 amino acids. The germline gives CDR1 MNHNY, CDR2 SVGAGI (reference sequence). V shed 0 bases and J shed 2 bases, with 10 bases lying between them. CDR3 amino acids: CASSYSSEINTEAFF. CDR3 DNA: TGTGCCAGCAGTTACTCGTCAGAAATCAACACTGAAGCTTTCTTT.

CDR3 sequence: CASASSSLHYGYTF. CDR3 coding DNA: TGTGCCAGCGCCTCCTCGAGCCTACACTATGGCTACACCTTC. This chain connects TRBV27 to TRBJ1-2; D is unresolved. Germline CDR1 and CDR2: MNHEY and SMNVEV (reference sequence). This CDR3 is 14 amino acids long. The germline V and J ends were trimmed by 8 bases and 3 bases, with 16 bases remaining between them.

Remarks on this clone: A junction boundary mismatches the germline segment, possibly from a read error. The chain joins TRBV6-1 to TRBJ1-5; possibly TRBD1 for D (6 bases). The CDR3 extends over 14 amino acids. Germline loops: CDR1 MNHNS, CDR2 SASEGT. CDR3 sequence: CASREGQFNQPQHF. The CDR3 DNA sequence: TGTGCCAGCAGGGAAGGACAGTTCAATCAGCCCCAGCATTTT.

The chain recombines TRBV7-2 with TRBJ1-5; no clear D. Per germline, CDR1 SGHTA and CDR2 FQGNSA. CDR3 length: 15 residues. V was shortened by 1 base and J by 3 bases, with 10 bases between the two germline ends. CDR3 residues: CASSLVSGSNQPQHF. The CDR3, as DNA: TGTGCCAGCAGCTTAGTATCCGGGTCCAATCAGCCCCAGCATTTT.

This CDR3 is CASSLRGALAGANVLTF. The CDR3 DNA sequence: TGTGCCAGCTCACTGCGGGGGGCCCTCGCTGGGGCCAACGTCCTGACTTTC. This chain joins TRBV18 and TRBJ2-6; 8 bases line up with TRBD2. The CDR3 consists of 17 residues. V dropped 4 bases and J dropped 2; count of bases not matched to a gene: 7. Germline CDR1 and CDR2: KGHSH and LQKENI.

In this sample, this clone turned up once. CDR3 sequence: CASSPVVGGAPGTEAFF. The CDR3 bases are TGTGCCAGCTCACCCGTGGTCGGTGGGGCGCCGGGTACTGAAGCTTTCTTT. This rearrangement joins TRBV18 to TRBJ1-1, with D tentatively TRBD1 (5 bases). Between the trimmed V and J ends, which lost 3 bases and 5 bases, there was a span of 22 bases. Per germline, CDR1 KGHSH and CDR2 LQKENI. This CDR3 region has 17 residues. Looking up the rest from reference TRBV18 and TRBJ1-1 gives the full variable domain: NAGVMQNPRHLVRRRGQEARLRCSPMKGHSHVYWYRQLPEEGLKFMVYLQKENIIDESGMPKERFSAEFPKEGPSILRIQQVVRGDSAAYFCASSPVVGGAPGTEAFFGQGTRLTVV.

In nucleotides, the CDR3 is TGTGCCAGCAATCTAGGGGGGGAAGGAAACACCATATATTTT. Its protein product is CASNLGGEGNTIYF. This chain links TRBV6-6 with TRBJ1-3; a possible D gene is TRBD1 (6 bases). The CDR3 totals 14 residues. Trimming pared 7 bases from V and 4 bases from J, leaving 14 bases between. Germline lookup yields CDR1 MNHNY and CDR2 SVGAGI (reference sequence).

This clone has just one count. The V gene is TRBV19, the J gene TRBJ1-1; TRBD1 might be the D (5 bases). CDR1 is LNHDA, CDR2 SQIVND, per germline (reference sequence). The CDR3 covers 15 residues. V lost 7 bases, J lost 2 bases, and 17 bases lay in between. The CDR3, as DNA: TGTGCCAGTACCGTTCGGGGGTTGGAAAACACTGAAGCTTTCTTT. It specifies CASTVRGLENTEAFF.

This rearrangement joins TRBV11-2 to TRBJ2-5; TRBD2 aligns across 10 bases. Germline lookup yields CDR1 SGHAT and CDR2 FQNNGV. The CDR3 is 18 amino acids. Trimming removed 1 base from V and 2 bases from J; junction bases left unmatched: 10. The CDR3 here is CASSLGSSGSVWQETQYF. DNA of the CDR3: TGTGCCAGCAGCTTAGGGTCTAGCGGGAGCGTGTGGCAAGAGACCCAGTACTTC.

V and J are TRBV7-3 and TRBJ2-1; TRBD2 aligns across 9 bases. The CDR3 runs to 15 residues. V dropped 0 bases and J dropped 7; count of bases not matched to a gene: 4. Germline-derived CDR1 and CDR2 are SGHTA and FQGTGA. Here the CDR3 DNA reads TGTGCCAGCAGCTTAACGGCGGGGGGGCCTAATGAGCAGTTCTTC. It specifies CASSLTAGGPNEQFF. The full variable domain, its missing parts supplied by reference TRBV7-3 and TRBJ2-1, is GAGVSQTPSNKVTEKGKYVELRCDPISGHTALYWYRQSLGQGPEFLIYFQGTGAADDSGLPNDRFFAVRPEGSVSTLKIQRTERGDSAVYLCASSLTAGGPNEQFFGPGTRLTVL.

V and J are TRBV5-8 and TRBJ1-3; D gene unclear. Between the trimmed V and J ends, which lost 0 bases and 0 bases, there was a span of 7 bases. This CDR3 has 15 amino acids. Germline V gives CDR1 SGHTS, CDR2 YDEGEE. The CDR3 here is CASSLGRSSGNTIYF. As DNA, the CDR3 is TGTGCCAGCAGCTTGGGACGGAGCTCTGGAAACACCATATATTTT.

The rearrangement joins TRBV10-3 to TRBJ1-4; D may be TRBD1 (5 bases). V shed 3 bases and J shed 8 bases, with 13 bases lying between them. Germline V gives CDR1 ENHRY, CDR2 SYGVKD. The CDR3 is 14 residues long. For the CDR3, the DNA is TGTGCCATCAGTGATCTCGGGGGAGTAGAAAAACTGTTTTTT. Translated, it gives CAISDLGGVEKLFF.

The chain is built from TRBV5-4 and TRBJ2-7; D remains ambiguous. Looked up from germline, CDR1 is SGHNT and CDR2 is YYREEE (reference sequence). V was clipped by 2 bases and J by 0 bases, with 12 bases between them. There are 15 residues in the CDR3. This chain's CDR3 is CASSFQDWSSYEQYF. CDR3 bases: TGTGCCAGCAGCTTTCAAGACTGGAGCTCCTACGAGCAGTACTTC.

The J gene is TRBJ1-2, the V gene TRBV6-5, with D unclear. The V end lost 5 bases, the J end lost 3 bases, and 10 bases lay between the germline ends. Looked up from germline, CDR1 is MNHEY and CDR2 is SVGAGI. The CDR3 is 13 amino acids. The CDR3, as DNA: TGTGCCAGCAGTCCCGACGGGGACTATGGCTACACCTTC. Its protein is CASSPDGDYGYTF.

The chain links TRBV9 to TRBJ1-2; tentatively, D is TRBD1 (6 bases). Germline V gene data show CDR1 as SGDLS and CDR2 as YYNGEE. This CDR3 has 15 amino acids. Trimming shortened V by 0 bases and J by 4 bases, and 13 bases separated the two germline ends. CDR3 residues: CASSVGQGSIYGYTF. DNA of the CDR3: TGTGCCAGCAGCGTAGGGCAGGGGTCCATCTATGGCTACACCTTC.

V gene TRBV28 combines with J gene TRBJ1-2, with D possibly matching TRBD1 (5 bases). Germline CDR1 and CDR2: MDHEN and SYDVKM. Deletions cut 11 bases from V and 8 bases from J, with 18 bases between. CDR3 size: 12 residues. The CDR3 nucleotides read TGTGCCGCACGACAGACGACGAAAGGCTACACCTTC. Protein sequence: CAARQTTKGYTF.

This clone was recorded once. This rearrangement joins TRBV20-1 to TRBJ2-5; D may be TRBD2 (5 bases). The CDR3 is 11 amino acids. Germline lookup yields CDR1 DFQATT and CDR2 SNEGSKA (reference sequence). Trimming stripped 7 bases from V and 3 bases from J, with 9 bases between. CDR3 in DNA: TGCAGTGGAGGGCCGGAAGAGACCCAGTACTTC. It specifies CSGGPEETQYF.

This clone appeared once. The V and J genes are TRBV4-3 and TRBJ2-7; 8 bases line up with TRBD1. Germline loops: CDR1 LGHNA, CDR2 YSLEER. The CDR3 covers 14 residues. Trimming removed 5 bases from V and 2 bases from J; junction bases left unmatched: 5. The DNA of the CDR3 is TGCGCCAGCAGCTCTAGGACAGGGCCCTACGAGCAGTACTTC. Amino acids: CASSSRTGPYEQYF.